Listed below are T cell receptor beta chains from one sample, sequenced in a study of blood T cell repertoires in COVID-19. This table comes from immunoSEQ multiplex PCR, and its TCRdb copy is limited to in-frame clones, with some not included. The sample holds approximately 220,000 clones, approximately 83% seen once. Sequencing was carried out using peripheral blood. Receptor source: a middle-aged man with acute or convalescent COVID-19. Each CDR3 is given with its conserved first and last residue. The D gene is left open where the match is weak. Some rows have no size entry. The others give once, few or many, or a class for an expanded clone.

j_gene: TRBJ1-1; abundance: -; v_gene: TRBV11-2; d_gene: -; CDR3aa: CASSSPRGANTEAFF; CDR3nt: TGTGCCAGCAGCTCCCCGCGGGGGGCTAACACTGAAGCTTTCTTT
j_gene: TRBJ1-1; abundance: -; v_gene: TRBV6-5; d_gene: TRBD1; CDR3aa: CASRPRQGATEAFF; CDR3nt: TGTGCCAGCAGACCACGTCAGGGGGCGACTGAAGCTTTCTTT
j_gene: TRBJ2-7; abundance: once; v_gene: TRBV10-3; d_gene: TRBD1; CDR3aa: CATLRTGASSYEQYF; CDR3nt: TGTGCCACCCTGAGGACAGGGGCCTCCTCCTACGAGCAGTACTTC
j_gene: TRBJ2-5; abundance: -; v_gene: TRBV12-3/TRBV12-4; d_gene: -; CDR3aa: CASSFLRRETQYF; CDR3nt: TGTGCCAGCAGTTTTTTGCGGAGGGAGACCCAGTACTTC
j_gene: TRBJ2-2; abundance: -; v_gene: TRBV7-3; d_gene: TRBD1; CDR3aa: CASTHETGTTGELFF; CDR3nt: TGTGCCAGCACACACGAGACAGGGACCACCGGGGAGCTGTTTTTT
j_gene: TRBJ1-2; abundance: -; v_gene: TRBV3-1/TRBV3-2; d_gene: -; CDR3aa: CASSQGFIVQTNYGYTF; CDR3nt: TGTGCCAGCAGCCAGGGTTTCATTGTACAGACAAACTATGGCTACACCTTC
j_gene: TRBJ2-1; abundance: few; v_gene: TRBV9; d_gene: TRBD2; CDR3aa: CASSVPSQREGTSGEQFF; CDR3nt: TGTGCCAGCAGCGTACCCTCCCAGCGGGAGGGTACTTCGGGTGAGCAGTTCTTC
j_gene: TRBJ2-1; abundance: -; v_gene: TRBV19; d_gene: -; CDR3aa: CASTEVGRRAYNEQFF; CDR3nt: TGTGCCAGTACAGAAGTGGGGCGTCGGGCCTACAATGAGCAGTTCTTC
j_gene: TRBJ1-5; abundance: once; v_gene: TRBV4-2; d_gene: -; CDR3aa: CASSQGVEGSQPQHF; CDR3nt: TGTGCCAGCAGCCAAGGGGTTGAGGGATCCCAGCCCCAGCATTTT
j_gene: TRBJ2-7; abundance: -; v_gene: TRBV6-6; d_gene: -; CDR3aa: CASSYRGEQYF; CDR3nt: TGTGCCAGCAGTTACAGAGGCGAGCAGTACTTC
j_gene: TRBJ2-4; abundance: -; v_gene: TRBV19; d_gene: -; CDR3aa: CASRSQPGYPNIQYF; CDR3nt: TGTGCCAGTAGAAGTCAGCCGGGATATCCCAACATTCAGTACTTC
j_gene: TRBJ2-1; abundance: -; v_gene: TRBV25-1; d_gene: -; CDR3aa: CASSEPTRGRNEQFF; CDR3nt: TGTGCCAGCAGTGAGCCAACTAGAGGGCGGAATGAGCAGTTCTTC
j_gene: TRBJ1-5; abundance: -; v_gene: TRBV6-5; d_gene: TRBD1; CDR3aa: CASTEGQGSFQPQHF; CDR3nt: TGTGCCAGCACCGAGGGACAGGGAAGTTTTCAGCCCCAGCATTTT
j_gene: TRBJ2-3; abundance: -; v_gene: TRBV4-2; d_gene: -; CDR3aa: CASSQASDTQYF; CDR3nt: TGTGCCAGCAGCCAAGCATCAGATACGCAGTATTTT
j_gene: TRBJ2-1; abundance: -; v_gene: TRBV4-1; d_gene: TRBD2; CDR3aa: CASSQRLAGGSYYNEQFF; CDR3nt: TGCGCCAGCAGCCAACGCCTAGCGGGAGGCTCCTACTACAATGAGCAGTTCTTC
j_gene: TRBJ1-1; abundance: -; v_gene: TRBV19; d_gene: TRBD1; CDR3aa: CASRHRGSGEAFF; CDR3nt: TGTGCCAGTAGACACAGGGGAAGTGGTGAAGCTTTCTTT
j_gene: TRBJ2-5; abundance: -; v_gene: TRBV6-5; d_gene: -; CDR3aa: CASSYPHGTYQETQYF; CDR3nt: TGTGCCAGCAGTTACCCACACGGGACTTACCAAGAGACCCAGTACTTC
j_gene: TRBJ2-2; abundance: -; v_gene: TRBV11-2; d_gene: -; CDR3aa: CASSLSRNTGELFF; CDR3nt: TGTGCCAGCAGCTTAAGCCGGAACACCGGGGAGCTGTTTTTT
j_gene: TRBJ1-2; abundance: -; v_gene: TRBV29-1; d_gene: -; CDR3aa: CSVVPILNYGYTF; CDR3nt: TGCAGCGTTGTCCCGATTCTAAACTATGGCTACACCTTC
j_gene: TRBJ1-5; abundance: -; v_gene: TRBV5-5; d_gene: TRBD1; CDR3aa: CASSPGQRLYQPQHF; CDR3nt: TGTGCCAGCAGCCCGGGACAGAGGCTTTATCAGCCCCAGCATTTT
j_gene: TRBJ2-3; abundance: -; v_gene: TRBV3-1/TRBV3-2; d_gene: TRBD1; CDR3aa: CASSGDSSTDTQYF; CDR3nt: TGTGCCAGCAGCGGGGACAGTTCCACAGATACGCAGTATTTT
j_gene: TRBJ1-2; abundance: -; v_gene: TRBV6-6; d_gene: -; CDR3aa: CASHDSFNYGYTF; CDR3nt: TGTGCCAGCCATGACAGCTTTAACTATGGCTACACCTTC
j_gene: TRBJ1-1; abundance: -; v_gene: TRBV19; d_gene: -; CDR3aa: CASSEGVFWLLNTEAFF; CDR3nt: TGTGCCAGTAGTGAAGGGGTGTTCTGGTTATTGAACACTGAAGCTTTCTTT
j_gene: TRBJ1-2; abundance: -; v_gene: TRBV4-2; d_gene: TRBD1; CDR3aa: CASSQRDREDYTF; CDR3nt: TGTGCCAGCAGCCAAAGGGACAGGGAGGACTACACCTTC
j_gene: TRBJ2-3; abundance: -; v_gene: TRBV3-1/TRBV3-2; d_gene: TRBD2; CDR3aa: CASSRRGGLADTQYF; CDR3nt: TGTGCCAGCAGCCGCCGGGGGGGCTTGGCAGATACGCAGTATTTT